The clone carrying this TCR beta chain has a handful of counts. A junction boundary mismatches the germline segment, possibly from a read error. Per the authors' pipeline: Reference gene primer amplification yielded estimated nucleated cell counts. Sequencing was performed with immunoSEQ multiplex PCR; in TCRdb, only in-frame clones are kept and a portion is missing. Clonal size and the V and J genes are those of that table, whereas D and trimming came from the DNA. The table has 200,000 to 250,000 clones, 75% to 85% seen once; the top ten hold 0.95% to 1.5%. Enrolment of Seattle patients took place during active infection, and they were followed longitudinally. These data come from a study of blood T cell repertoires in COVID-19. Study in general: The origin of the acute and convalescent COVID-19 samples was the United States, Italy and Spain.

The CDR3 has 11 residues. Germline CDR1 reads SEHNR; CDR2 reads FQNEAQ (reference sequence). This sequence originates from a woman aged 25 to 39 with COVID-19, enrolled during active disease. V gene TRBV7-9 combines with J gene TRBJ1-2; TRBD1 matches 10 bases. Sequences were obtained from peripheral blood. The CDR3 is CTWGQGITYTF. The CDR3 nucleotides are TGCACTTGGGGACAGGGGATTACCTACACCTTC.